A selection of T cell receptor beta chains follows, all from one sample in a study of long-term antiretroviral therapy in people with HIV. Some clones are missing from TCRdb's copy, which holds only in-frame ones; the method was immunoSEQ multiplex PCR. The data show 30,000 to 40,000 clones, about 70% seen once. Specimen: unsorted PBMCs, collected 3 years after starting antiretroviral therapy. The source of these receptors is a man in his forties or fifties with HIV. CDR3s include the opening cysteine and the closing phenylalanine or tryptophan. A D gene is named only where the DNA matches it firmly. Where a row states a size, it is once, few, many or the class of an expanded clone; other rows omit it.

V gene	J gene	clone size	D gene	CDR3 protein	CDR3 DNA
TRBV7-2	TRBJ2-7	once	TRBD2	CASSLARLALDEQYF	TGTGCCAGCAGCTTAGCGAGACTAGCACTAGACGAGCAGTACTTC
TRBV4-3	TRBJ2-1	-	TRBD2	CASSQDPGSSGYEQFF	TGCGCCAGCAGCCAAGACCCCGGTAGTAGCGGGTATGAGCAGTTCTTC
TRBV2	TRBJ1-3	few	-	CASSGTGDTIYF	TGTGCCAGCAGTGGGACGGGAGACACCATATATTTT
TRBV7-9	TRBJ2-3	-	-	CASSLVGPGDTQYF	TGTGCCAGCAGCTTAGTTGGGCCGGGAGATACGCAGTATTTT
TRBV27	TRBJ2-5	-	-	CASSQGWAQYF	TGTGCCAGCAGTCAAGGGTGGGCCCAGTACTTC
TRBV5-1	TRBJ2-3	-	-	CASSYGTPFTDTQYF	TGCGCCAGCAGCTACGGGACACCTTTCACAGATACGCAGTATTTT
TRBV6-5	TRBJ2-7	-	-	CASSYSYRASYEQYF	TGTGCCAGCAGTTACTCGTACAGGGCGTCCTACGAGCAGTACTTC
TRBV4-3	TRBJ2-5	-	TRBD1	CASSQGDRDQETQYF	TGCGCCAGCAGCCAAGGGGACAGGGACCAAGAGACCCAGTACTTC
TRBV9	TRBJ1-3	-	-	CASRGGGGISGNTIYF	TGTGCCAGCAGGGGGGGTGGGGGAATCTCTGGAAACACCATATATTTT
TRBV4-2	TRBJ1-4	-	-	CASSQDGQGQANEKLFF	TGTGCCAGCAGCCAAGATGGTCAGGGGCAGGCTAATGAAAAACTGTTTTTT
TRBV5-1	TRBJ2-7	-	TRBD1	CASSLDGRGRNEQYF	TGCGCCAGCAGCTTGGACGGCAGGGGGCGCAACGAGCAGTACTTC
TRBV28	TRBJ2-3	-	-	CATQGTDTQYF	TGTGCCACACAGGGCACAGATACGCAGTATTTT
TRBV6-6	TRBJ1-6	-	TRBD1	CASTYLRTGLNSPLHF	TGTGCCAGCACCTACCTACGGACAGGGTTAAATTCACCCCTCCACTTT
TRBV7-2	TRBJ2-7	-	-	CASSSLPGWQYF	TGTGCCAGCAGCTCTCTACCCGGGTGGCAGTACTTC
TRBV27	TRBJ1-2	once	-	CASSPNGMRGYTF	TGTGCCAGCAGTCCGAACGGTATGAGGGGCTACACCTTC
TRBV7-9	TRBJ1-2	-	-	CASSLAGPYYGYTF	TGTGCCAGCAGCTTAGCTGGGCCGTACTATGGCTACACCTTC
TRBV29-1	TRBJ2-7	once	-	CSVEKDTPNEQYF	TGCAGCGTTGAAAAGGACACTCCTAACGAGCAGTACTTC
TRBV5-1	TRBJ2-5	once	-	CASRGLPQETQYF	TGCGCCAGTAGAGGACTGCCGCAAGAGACCCAGTACTTC
TRBV6-5	TRBJ1-4	-	TRBD1	CASNPTGKGEKLFF	TGTGCCAGCAACCCGACAGGGAAAGGCGAAAAACTGTTTTTT
TRBV6-4	TRBJ2-2	-	TRBD2	CASSERGGNTGELFF	TGTGCCAGCAGTGAGCGCGGGGGGAACACCGGGGAGCTGTTTTTT
TRBV5-4	TRBJ2-7	-	-	CASSFGPQGYEQYF	TGTGCCAGCAGCTTTGGCCCACAGGGATACGAGCAGTACTTC
TRBV7-6	TRBJ2-7	few	-	CASSLGSTASYEQYF	TGTGCCAGCAGCTTAGGGTCGACAGCTTCCTACGAGCAGTACTTC
TRBV15	TRBJ2-1	-	-	CATSRVDGSVYNEQFF	TGTGCCACCAGCAGAGTGGACGGGAGTGTGTACAATGAGCAGTTCTTC
TRBV9	TRBJ2-6	-	-	CASSVASGANVLTF	TGTGCCAGCAGCGTAGCCTCCGGGGCCAACGTCCTGACTTTC
TRBV18	TRBJ2-7	-	TRBD1	CASSPQGQGAYEQYF	TGTGCCAGCTCACCACAGGGACAGGGGGCGTACGAGCAGTACTTC
TRBV4-2	TRBJ2-3	-	-	CASSQAGGDTDTQYF	TGTGCCAGCAGCCAAGCGGGGGGCGACACAGATACGCAGTATTTT
TRBV5-1	TRBJ1-1	-	-	CASSLDAGLMNTEAFF	TGCGCCAGCAGCTTGGATGCAGGTCTTATGAACACTGAAGCTTTCTTT
TRBV5-6	TRBJ2-6	-	-	CASSFRGGYSGANVLTF	TGTGCCAGCAGCTTTCGGGGCGGTTACTCTGGGGCCAACGTCCTGACTTTC
TRBV6-5	TRBJ1-1	-	TRBD1	CASGQGQAAFF	TGTGCCAGCGGACAGGGCCAAGCAGCTTTCTTT
TRBV15	TRBJ1-1	-	-	CATSRDRASMNTEAFF	TGTGCCACCAGCAGAGATAGGGCCAGCATGAACACTGAAGCTTTCTTT
TRBV28	TRBJ2-7	-	TRBD1	CASLRDRRTYEQYF	TGTGCCAGCCTCCGGGACAGGAGGACCTACGAGCAGTACTTC
TRBV5-1	TRBJ1-2	-	-	CASSLATSEGYTF	TGCGCCAGCAGCTTGGCGACCTCTGAGGGCTACACCTTC
TRBV13	TRBJ2-5	-	-	CASSHTGTAETQYF	TGTGCCAGCAGCCACACAGGGACGGCGGAGACCCAGTACTTC
TRBV6-6	TRBJ2-6	-	-	CASSYSDSGANVLTF	TGTGCCAGCAGTTACTCGGACTCAGGGGCCAACGTCCTGACTTTC
TRBV15	TRBJ2-3	once	-	CATSSLWGDTDTQYF	TGTGCCACCAGCTCTTTATGGGGGGACACAGATACGCAGTATTTT
TRBV9	TRBJ2-1	once	-	CASSVVDFANEQFF	TGTGCCAGCAGCGTCGTCGACTTCGCCAATGAGCAGTTCTTC
TRBV29-1	TRBJ2-1	-	TRBD2	CSVGGLGRAYNEQFF	TGCAGCGTTGGGGGCCTAGGGAGGGCCTACAATGAGCAGTTCTTC
TRBV7-9	TRBJ2-2	-	TRBD1	CASSPGQGANTGELFF	TGTGCCAGCAGCCCCGGACAGGGAGCGAACACCGGGGAGCTGTTTTTT
TRBV4-3	TRBJ1-2	-	TRBD1	CASSQESWGQSYGYTF	TGCGCCAGCAGCCAAGAGAGTTGGGGACAGTCCTATGGCTACACCTTC
TRBV7-9	TRBJ1-2	-	-	CASSLAVRGYGYTF	TGTGCCAGCAGCTTAGCGGTTCGTGGCTATGGCTACACCTTC
TRBV6-4	TRBJ2-3	-	-	CASSPFGGQYPTDTQYF	TGTGCCAGCAGTCCCTTCGGGGGGCAGTATCCTACAGATACGCAGTATTTT
TRBV7-3	TRBJ2-3	-	TRBD2	CASSLGGGPDTQYF	TGTGCCAGCAGCTTAGGGGGGGGTCCAGATACGCAGTATTTT
TRBV18	TRBJ2-5	-	TRBD2	CASSLAGGPEGETQYF	TGTGCCAGCTCACTAGCGGGAGGTCCGGAGGGTGAGACCCAGTACTTC
TRBV7-9	TRBJ2-1	-	TRBD2	CASSPPRGGGVGNEQFF	TGTGCCAGCAGCCCCCCCCGCGGGGGGGGCGTGGGCAATGAGCAGTTCTTC
TRBV5-4	TRBJ2-3	-	-	CASSLAGRKDTQYF	TGTGCCAGCAGCTTGGCCGGGCGTAAAGATACGCAGTATTTT